This entry lists 26 T cell receptor beta chains sequenced from one sample in a study of T cell changes during pregnancy in multiple sclerosis. Assay: immunoSEQ multiplex PCR; the TCRdb copy retains only in-frame clones and omits some. The sample yields approximately 88,000 clones, 85% to 95% seen once. Sequenced here: peripheral blood, sampled in the first trimester of pregnancy. The receptors derive from a female donor with multiple sclerosis, enrolled in a pregnancy study.

The chain couples TRBV29-1 to TRBJ1-1; 9 nucleotides agree with TRBD1. The CDR3 has 15 amino acids. The junction had 14 bases not matched to a gene; V was cut back by 7 bases and J by 5 bases. Germline CDR1 is SQVTM and CDR2 is ANQGSEA. In nucleotides, the CDR3 is TGCAGCGCAAGAACCGGGACAGGGACGGGAACTGAAGCTTTCTTT. It specifies CSARTGTGTGTEAFF.

The chain has TRBV13 and TRBJ2-2, with TRBD2 as a possible D gene (6 bases). Trimming stripped 5 bases from V and 9 bases from J, with 13 bases between. The CDR3 is 13 residues long. Germline assignment: CDR1 PRHDT and CDR2 FYEKMQ (reference sequence). The CDR3 sequence is CASSKNSGRELFF. The CDR3 nucleotides are TGTGCCAGCAGCAAAAATAGCGGCCGGGAGCTGTTTTTT.

DNA of the CDR3: TGCAGCGTTGGGGGTGTTTGGGAGGGAAGTTCCTACGAGCAGTACTTC. It is translated as CSVGGVWEGSSYEQYF. The J gene is TRBJ2-7, the V gene TRBV29-1, with TRBD2 matching 7 bases. This CDR3 comprises 16 residues. Unmatched junction bases numbered 13, after V lost 4 bases and J lost 1 base. Germline loops: CDR1 SQVTM, CDR2 ANQGSEA.

V usage is TRBV6-5 and J usage is TRBJ2-1; 15 nucleotides align to TRBD2. In germline, CDR1 is MNHEY, CDR2 SVGAGI. Trimming cost V 8 bases and J 8 bases; bases outside gene matches: 7. This CDR3 has 15 residues. The CDR3 sequence is CASHGLAGGEDEQFF. CDR3 nucleotide sequence: TGTGCCAGCCACGGACTAGCGGGAGGGGAGGATGAGCAGTTCTTC.

CDR3 amino acids: CASSELGANQPQHF. As DNA, the CDR3 is TGTGCCAGCAGTGAATTGGGGGCGAATCAGCCCCAGCATTTT. J is TRBJ1-5 and V is TRBV6-1; D might be TRBD1 (6 bases). In germline, CDR1 is MNHNS, CDR2 SASEGT. This CDR3 contains 14 residues. The ends were cut back, 2 bases at V and 4 bases at J, with 9 bases in the middle.

The rearrangement joins TRBV27 to TRBJ2-3, with 8 bases fitting TRBD1. Germline trimming cut 6 bases from V and 3 bases from J; bases unmatched to any gene: 5. The CDR3 extends over 14 amino acids. CDR1 and CDR2 (germline): MNHEY, SMNVEV (reference sequence). CDR3 residues: CASSQGAGTDTQYF. For the CDR3, the DNA is TGTGCCAGCAGCCAGGGGGCCGGAACAGATACGCAGTATTTT.

The chain uses TRBV19 and TRBJ2-1; 9 positions agree with TRBD2. Trimming took 8 bases from V and 8 from J; bases not matched to a gene: 16. Germline CDR1 and CDR2: LNHDA and SQIVND (reference sequence). There are 16 residues in the CDR3. The CDR3 DNA reads TGTGCCAGTTCCTCGCCCCCCGGGACTAGCCGCCATGAGCAGTTCTTC. Translating gives CASSSPPGTSRHEQFF. The full variable domain, rest sourced from reference TRBV19 and TRBJ2-1, is DGGITQSPKYLFRKEGQNVTLSCEQNLNHDAMYWYRQDPGQGLRLIYYSQIVNDFQKGDIAEGYSVSREKKESFPLTVTSAQKNPTAFYLCASSSPPGTSRHEQFFGPGTRLTVL.

DNA for the CDR3: TGTGCCAGCAGTCTCTGGGACCGGGGGGAGCAGTACTTC. Protein product: CASSLWDRGEQYF. The J gene is TRBJ2-7, the V gene TRBV27; a weak D match, TRBD2 (6 bases). This CDR3 is 13 amino acids long. The V end lost 5 bases, the J end lost 7 bases, and 15 bases lay between the germline ends. CDR1 is MNHEY, CDR2 SMNVEV, per germline (reference sequence).

The V and J genes are TRBV28 and TRBJ2-2; perhaps TRBD2 as D (7 bases). V lost 8 bases and J lost 5, with 21 bases in between. The length of the CDR3 is 16 residues. Germline V gene lookup returns CDR1 MDHEN and CDR2 SYDVKM. CDR3 nucleotide sequence: TGTGCCAGCTTCCCCGGCGGGGGCGTTAGGACCGGGGAGCTGTTTTTT. This translates into CASFPGGGVRTGELFF.

This clone was recorded once. The chain uses TRBV5-1 and TRBJ1-2, with a weak D call TRBD1 (6 bases). The V gene lost 0 bases and the J gene lost 4 bases, with 16 bases spanning the gap. Germline lookup yields CDR1 SGHRS and CDR2 YFSETQ. This CDR3 spans 16 amino acids. The DNA of the CDR3 is TGCGCCAGCAGCTTGGATACCACGGGGGGGCTCTATGGCTACACCTTC. The encoded protein is CASSLDTTGGLYGYTF.

The CDR3 region has the DNA TGCGCCAGCAGCATAAGACCGGGACTAGCGGGAGTATCCGAAACCCCAAATGAGCAGTTCTTC. Residues: CASSIRPGLAGVSETPNEQFF. The chain uses TRBV5-1 and TRBJ2-1; 14 bases are shared with TRBD2. Losses at the gene ends were 4 bases for V and 7 bases for J; bases not matched to a gene: 22. The germline V gene has CDR1 SGHRS and CDR2 YFSETQ. The CDR3 covers 21 residues.

The chain has TRBV28 and TRBJ2-7; TRBD2 agrees at 9 bases. Per germline, CDR1 MDHEN and CDR2 SYDVKM. Losses at the gene ends were 5 bases for V and 5 bases for J; bases not matched to a gene: 10. This CDR3 contains 15 residues. CDR3 sequence: CASSLSSGSFHEQYF. CDR3 DNA: TGTGCCAGCAGTCTTAGTAGCGGGAGTTTCCACGAGCAGTACTTC.

This clone was picked up one time. The rearrangement uses TRBV7-2 and TRBJ1-5; D possibly corresponds to TRBD1 (6 bases). The V end lost 1 base, the J end lost 9 bases, and 19 bases lay between the germline ends. This CDR3 has 16 amino acids. Per germline, CDR1 SGHTA and CDR2 FQGNSA. This CDR3 reads CASSLGGGEFQGPQHF. The CDR3 DNA sequence: TGTGCCAGCAGCTTAGGAGGGGGAGAGTTCCAGGGGCCCCAGCATTTT.

The chain joins TRBV18 to TRBJ2-1; the D gene is possibly TRBD2 (6 bases). The CDR3 is made up of 11 amino acids. V shed 2 bases and J shed 12 bases, with 8 bases lying between them. From germline, CDR1 is KGHSH and CDR2 LQKENI. CDR3 residues: CASSPKAGQFF. The CDR3 DNA follows: TGTGCCAGCTCACCAAAAGCGGGGCAGTTCTTC.

This sequence joins TRBV6-6 and TRBJ2-1; TRBD2 might be the D (5 bases). The germline V gene encodes CDR1 MNHNY and CDR2 SVGAGI (reference sequence). Trimming stripped 2 bases from V and 6 bases from J, with 11 bases between. This CDR3 contains 14 residues. CDR3 in DNA: TGTGCCAGCAGTTACGCTATCGGGGTCAATGAGCAGTTCTTC. Translating gives CASSYAIGVNEQFF.

V is TRBV10-3 and J is TRBJ1-1; D ambiguous. CDR1 is ENHRY, CDR2 SYGVKD, per germline. The CDR3 loop spans 15 amino acids. V lost 11 bases and J lost 1, with 20 bases in between. The CDR3 DNA sequence: TGTGCCGTTTACCGAGAGGGTTTGGGGAACACTGAAGCTTTCTTT. It codes for CAVYREGLGNTEAFF.

This rearrangement joins TRBV5-4 to TRBJ2-3; TRBD2 aligns across 8 bases. CDR3 length: 15 residues. V trimming: 0 bases; J trimming: 5 bases; junction bases outside the gene matches: 5. The germline gives CDR1 SGHNT, CDR2 YYREEE (reference sequence). In nucleotides, the CDR3 is TGTGCCAGCAGCTTGGGACGGGAGGGCCGAGATACGCAGTATTTT. It yields the protein CASSLGREGRDTQYF.

V is TRBV13 and J is TRBJ2-6; weak D call: TRBD1 (6 bases). V was cut by 4 bases and J by 1 base, with 8 bases left in between. Germline lookup yields CDR1 PRHDT and CDR2 FYEKMQ (reference sequence). The CDR3 sequence is 15 residues long. CDR3 amino acids: CASSSTGSGANVLTF. The DNA of the CDR3 is TGTGCCAGCAGCTCCACAGGGTCTGGGGCCAACGTCCTGACTTTC. The full variable domain, in which reference TRBV13 and TRBJ2-6 provide the parts outside the CDR3, is AAGVIQSPRHLIKEKRETATLKCYPIPRHDTVYWYQQGPGQDPQFLISFYEKMQSDKGSIPDRFSAQQFSDYHSELNMSSLELGDSALYFCASSSTGSGANVLTFGAGSRLTVL.

This rearrangement joins TRBV2 to TRBJ2-5; the D gene is possibly TRBD2 (7 bases). Germline V gives CDR1 SNHLY, CDR2 FYNNEI. V was pared by 8 bases and J by 5 bases, with 18 bases between. The length of the CDR3 is 14 residues. CDR3 nucleotide sequence: TGTGCCAGCGGCGAGGGGGGGCCTCGGGAGACCCAGTACTTC. This codes for CASGEGGPRETQYF.

The V and J genes are TRBV19 and TRBJ2-6; 7 nucleotides line up with TRBD1. Germline CDR1 reads LNHDA; CDR2 reads SQIVND (reference sequence). With V trimmed by 6 bases and J by 2 bases, 7 bases remained unmatched. This CDR3 is built from 16 residues. CDR3 sequence: CASSRGGGPGANVLTF. CDR3 in DNA: TGTGCCAGTAGCCGAGGGGGCGGTCCTGGGGCCAACGTCCTGACTTTC.

This clone was detected only a few times. The chain employs TRBV29-1 and TRBJ1-5, with 10 nucleotides matching TRBD1. The CDR3 totals 14 residues. J was trimmed by 0 bases and V by 7 bases; bases with no gene match: 3. CDR1 is SQVTM and CDR2 is ANQGSEA in the germline V gene. The CDR3: CSAGTGVSNQPQHF. The CDR3 DNA reads TGCAGCGCCGGGACAGGGGTTAGCAATCAGCCCCAGCATTTT.

V and J are TRBV14 and TRBJ2-7; maybe TRBD1 (6 bases). The V gene lost 4 bases and the J gene lost 2 bases, with 12 bases spanning the gap. Looked up from germline, CDR1 is SGHDN and CDR2 is FVKESK. This CDR3 has 14 amino acids. The CDR3: CASSLRDNTYEQYF. The CDR3 bases are TGTGCCAGCAGCCTTCGGGACAACACCTACGAGCAGTACTTC. The full variable domain, its missing parts supplied by reference TRBV14 and TRBJ2-7, is EAGVTQFPSHSVIEKGQTVTLRCDPISGHDNLYWYRRVMGKEIKFLLHFVKESKQDESGMPNNRFLAERTGGTYSTLKVQPAELEDSGVYFCASSLRDNTYEQYFGPGTRLTVT.

V and J are TRBV5-1 and TRBJ2-1; TRBD1 is a possible D gene (6 bases). With 0 bases removed from V and 4 bases from J, the gap between germline ends came to 14 bases. The CDR3 is 16 amino acids. Germline loops: CDR1 SGHRS, CDR2 YFSETQ. CDR3 DNA: TGCGCCAGCAGCTTGGGGGCCGGGACAACTTACAATGAGCAGTTCTTC. This translates into CASSLGAGTTYNEQFF.

CDR3 in DNA: TGCAGCGTTGAATCGGGGGGCTTTGGCGAGCAGTACTTC. This codes for CSVESGGFGEQYF. The chain is built from TRBV29-1 and TRBJ2-5; D perhaps matches TRBD2 (7 bases). The J call may be in error: the DNA end matches TRBJ2-7 better. CDR3 length: 13 amino acids. Germline CDR1 reads SQVTM; CDR2 reads ANQGSEA.

The CDR3 sequence: CASSYGAGRGEAFF. The CDR3 nucleotides read TGTGCCAGCAGTTACGGGGCAGGGAGGGGTGAAGCTTTCTTT. The rearrangement joins TRBV6-6 to TRBJ1-1, with D tentatively TRBD1 (5 bases). The CDR3 length is 14 residues. Germline CDR1 is MNHNY and CDR2 is SVGAGI (reference sequence). V was shortened by 2 bases and J by 7 bases, with 14 bases between the two germline ends.

The chain employs TRBV19 and TRBJ1-2, with D maybe TRBD1 (5 bases). From germline, CDR1 is LNHDA and CDR2 SQIVND (reference sequence). This CDR3 has 13 residues. V gave up 9 bases and J gave up 2 bases, with 13 bases separating them. In nucleotides, the CDR3 is TGTGCCAGCAGGGTTGGAATCAACTATGGCTACACCTTC. This codes for CASRVGINYGYTF.